The rows below give T cell receptor beta chains drawn from one sample of a study of identical twins. TCRdb re-analysed the 5' RACE reads in MiXCR, keeping a single row per CDR3 protein. The sample contains roughly 200,000 distinct CDR3 sequences, less than 8% of which appear only once. This sample also belongs to another study, concerning yellow fever vaccine responses in identical twins.

The sequencing sample was made of memory (CD45RO+) T cells sorted from blood. These receptors were collected from a woman between 18 and 29 years old in good health. Both conserved end residues are trimmed from each CDR3. Each record gives: V gene, clone size, CDR3 protein. Not every row has a clone size; where given, it reads once, few, many or a size class.

>TRBV9|NA
ASSAYLGGMGNTEAF
>TRBV19|NA
ASSPLKGLAKNIQY
>TRBV4-2|many
ASSQGTGGKYEQY
>TRBV15|many
ATSTDRPASYNEQF
>TRBV7-2|NA
ASSFKGGRAPYGYT
>TRBV30|once
AWSRSRGGETQY
>TRBV10-3|NA
AIRQGTGFGYT
>TRBV20-1|many
SARASFYEQY
>TRBV20-1|few
SASHGADTQY
>TRBV28|few
ASSREGFANTGELF
>TRBV20-1|NA
SARQQDRPNEKLF
>TRBV4-2|many
ASSQAQGVSYNEQF
>TRBV4-3|many
ASSQAVRGTEQF